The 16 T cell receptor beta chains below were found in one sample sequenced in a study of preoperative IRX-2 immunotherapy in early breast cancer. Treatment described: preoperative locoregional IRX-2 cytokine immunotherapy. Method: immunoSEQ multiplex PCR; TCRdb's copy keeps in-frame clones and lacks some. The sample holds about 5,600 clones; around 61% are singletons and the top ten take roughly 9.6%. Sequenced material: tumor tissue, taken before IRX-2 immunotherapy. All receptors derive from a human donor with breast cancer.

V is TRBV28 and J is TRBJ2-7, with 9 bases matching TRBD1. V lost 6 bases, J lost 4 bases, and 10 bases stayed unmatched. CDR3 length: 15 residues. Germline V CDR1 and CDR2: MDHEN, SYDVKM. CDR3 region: CASRGPGQGSYEQYF. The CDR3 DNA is TGTGCCAGCAGAGGTCCTGGACAGGGGTCATACGAGCAGTACTTC.

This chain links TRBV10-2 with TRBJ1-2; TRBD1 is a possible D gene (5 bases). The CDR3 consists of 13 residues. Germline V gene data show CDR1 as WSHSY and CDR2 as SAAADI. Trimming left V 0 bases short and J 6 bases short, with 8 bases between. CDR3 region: CASSESQGHGYTF. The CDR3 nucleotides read TGCGCCAGCAGTGAGTCGCAGGGTCATGGCTACACCTTC.

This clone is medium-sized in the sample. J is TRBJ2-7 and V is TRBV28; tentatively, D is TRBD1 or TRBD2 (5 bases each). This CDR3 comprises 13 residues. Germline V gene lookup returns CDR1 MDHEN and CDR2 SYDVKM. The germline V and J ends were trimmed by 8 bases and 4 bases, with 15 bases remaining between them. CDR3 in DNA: TGTGCCAGCTTCGGCAGCGGACATTACGAGCAGTACTTC. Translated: CASFGSGHYEQYF.

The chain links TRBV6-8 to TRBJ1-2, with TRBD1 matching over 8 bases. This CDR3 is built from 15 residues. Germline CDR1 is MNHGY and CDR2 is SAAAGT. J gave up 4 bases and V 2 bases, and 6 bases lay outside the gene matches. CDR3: CASSYPGQGSYGYTF. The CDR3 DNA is TGTGCCAGCAGTTACCCCGGACAGGGTAGCTATGGCTACACCTTC.

The CDR3 sequence is CASSIDSYWAGELFF. The CDR3 DNA reads TGTGCCAGTAGTATAGATTCGTACTGGGCCGGGGAGCTGTTTTTT. The chain recombines TRBV19 with TRBJ2-2; D remains ambiguous. This CDR3 has 15 residues. Germline CDR1 is LNHDA and CDR2 is SQIVND (reference sequence). Trimming cost V 0 bases and J 6 bases, with 11 bases left between them.

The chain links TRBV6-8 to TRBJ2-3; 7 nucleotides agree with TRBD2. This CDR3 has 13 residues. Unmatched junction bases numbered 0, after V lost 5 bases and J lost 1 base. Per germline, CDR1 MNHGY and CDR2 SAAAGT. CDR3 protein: CASSLAGTDTQYF. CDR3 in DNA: TGTGCCAGCAGTCTAGCGGGCACAGATACGCAGTATTTT.

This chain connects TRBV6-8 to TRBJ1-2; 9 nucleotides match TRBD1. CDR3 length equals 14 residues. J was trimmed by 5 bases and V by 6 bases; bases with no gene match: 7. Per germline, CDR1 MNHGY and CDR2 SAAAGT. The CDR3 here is CASRREQGAYGYTF. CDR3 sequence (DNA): TGTGCCAGCAGGCGAGAACAGGGGGCATATGGCTACACCTTC.

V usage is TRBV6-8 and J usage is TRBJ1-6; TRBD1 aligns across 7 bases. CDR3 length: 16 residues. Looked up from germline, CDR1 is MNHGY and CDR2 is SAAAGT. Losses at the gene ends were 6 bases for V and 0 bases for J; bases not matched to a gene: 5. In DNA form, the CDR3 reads TGTGCCAGCAGAACACAGGGGTACTCCTATAATTCACCCCTCCACTTT. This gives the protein CASRTQGYSYNSPLHF.

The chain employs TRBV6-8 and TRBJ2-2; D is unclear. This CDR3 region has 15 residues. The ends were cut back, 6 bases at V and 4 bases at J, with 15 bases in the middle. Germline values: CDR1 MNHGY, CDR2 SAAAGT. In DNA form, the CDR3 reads TGTGCCAGCAGAAAGAGTGAGGTTGCCACCGGGGAGCTGTTTTTT. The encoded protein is CASRKSEVATGELFF.

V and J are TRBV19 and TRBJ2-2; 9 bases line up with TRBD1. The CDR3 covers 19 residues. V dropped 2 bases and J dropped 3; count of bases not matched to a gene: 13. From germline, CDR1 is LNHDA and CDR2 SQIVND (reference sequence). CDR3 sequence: CASSITGTGIRFDTGELFF. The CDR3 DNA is TGTGCCAGTAGTATAACCGGGACAGGGATTCGTTTTGACACCGGGGAGCTGTTTTTT.

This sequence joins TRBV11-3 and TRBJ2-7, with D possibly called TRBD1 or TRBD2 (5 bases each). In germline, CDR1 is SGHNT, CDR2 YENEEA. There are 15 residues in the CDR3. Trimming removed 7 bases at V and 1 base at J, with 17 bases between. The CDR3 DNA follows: TGTGCCAGCACCAAACCGGGGCAGGGATCCTACGAGCAGTACTTC. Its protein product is CASTKPGQGSYEQYF. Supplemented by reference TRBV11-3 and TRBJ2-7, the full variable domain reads EAGVVQSPRYKIIEKKQPVAFWCNPISGHNTLYWYLQNLGQGPELLIRYENEEAVDDSQLPKDRFSAERLKGVDSTLKIQPAELGDSAVYLCASTKPGQGSYEQYFGPGTRLTVT.

The CDR3 nucleotides read TGTGCTAGTGGTTTGTCCTCAGGGCAGGGTCAGTACTTC. It yields the protein CASGLSSGQGQYF. This chain connects TRBV12-5 to TRBJ2-4, with D possibly TRBD1 on 5 matching bases. V lost 2 bases and J lost 12, with 14 bases in between. The CDR3 contains 13 residues. CDR1 is LGHNT, CDR2 FRNRAP, per germline. Combining the CDR3 with reference TRBV12-5 and TRBJ2-4 gives the whole variable domain DARVTQTPRHKVTEMGQEVTMRCQPILGHNTVFWYRQTMMQGLELLAYFRNRAPLDDSGMPKDRFSAEMPDATLATLKIQPSEPRDSAVYFCASGLSSGQGQYFGAGTRLSVL.

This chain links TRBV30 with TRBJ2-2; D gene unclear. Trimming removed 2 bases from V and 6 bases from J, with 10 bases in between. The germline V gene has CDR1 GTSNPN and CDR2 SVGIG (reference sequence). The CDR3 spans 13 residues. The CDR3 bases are TGTGCCTGGAGTCGGACGGTTCCCGGGGAGCTGTTTTTT. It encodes CAWSRTVPGELFF.

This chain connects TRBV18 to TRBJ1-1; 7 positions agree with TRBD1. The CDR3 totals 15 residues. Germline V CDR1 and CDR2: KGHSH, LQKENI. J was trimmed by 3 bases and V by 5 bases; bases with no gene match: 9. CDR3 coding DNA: TGTGCCAGCTCAGCCTGGGACGACAGGGACACTGAAGCTTTCTTT. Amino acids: CASSAWDDRDTEAFF.

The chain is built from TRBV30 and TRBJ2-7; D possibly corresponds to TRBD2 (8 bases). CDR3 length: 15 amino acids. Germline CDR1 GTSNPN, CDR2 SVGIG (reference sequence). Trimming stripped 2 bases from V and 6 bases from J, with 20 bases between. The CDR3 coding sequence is TGTGCCTGGAGTCCCTCGGACAGGCGGGAGGTCGAGCAGTACTTC. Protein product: CAWSPSDRREVEQYF.

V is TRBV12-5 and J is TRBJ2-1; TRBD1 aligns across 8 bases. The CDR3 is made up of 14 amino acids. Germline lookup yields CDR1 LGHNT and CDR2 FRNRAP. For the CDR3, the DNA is TGTGCCAGCAACACGGACCAGGGGGCCCATGAGCAGTTCTTC. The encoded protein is CASNTDQGAHEQFF.